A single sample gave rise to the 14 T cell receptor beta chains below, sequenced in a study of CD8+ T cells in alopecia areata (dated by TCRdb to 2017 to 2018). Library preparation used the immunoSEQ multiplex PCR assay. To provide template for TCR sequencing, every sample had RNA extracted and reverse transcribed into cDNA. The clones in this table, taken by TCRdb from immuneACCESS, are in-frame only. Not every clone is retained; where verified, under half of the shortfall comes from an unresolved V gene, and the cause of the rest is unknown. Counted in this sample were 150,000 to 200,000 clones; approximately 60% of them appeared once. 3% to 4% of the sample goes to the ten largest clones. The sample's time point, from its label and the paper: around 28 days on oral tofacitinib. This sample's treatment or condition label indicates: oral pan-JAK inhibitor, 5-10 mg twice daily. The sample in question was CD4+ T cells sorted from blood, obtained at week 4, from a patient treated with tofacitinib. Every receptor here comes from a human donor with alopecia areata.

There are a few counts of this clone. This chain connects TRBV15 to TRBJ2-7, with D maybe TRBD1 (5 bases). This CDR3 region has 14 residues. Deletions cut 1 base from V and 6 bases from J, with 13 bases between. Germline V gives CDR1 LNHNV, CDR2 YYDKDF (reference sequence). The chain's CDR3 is CATSRGAGLGEQYF. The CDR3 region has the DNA TGTGCCACCAGCAGAGGGGCAGGGCTGGGCGAGCAGTACTTC.

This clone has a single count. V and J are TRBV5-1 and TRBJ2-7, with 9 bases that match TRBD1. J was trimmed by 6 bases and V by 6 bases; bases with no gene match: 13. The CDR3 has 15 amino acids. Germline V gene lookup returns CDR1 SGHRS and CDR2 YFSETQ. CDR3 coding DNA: TGCGCCAGCACCGGGAGGACAGGGGATCTGTCCGAGCAGTACTTC. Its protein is CASTGRTGDLSEQYF.

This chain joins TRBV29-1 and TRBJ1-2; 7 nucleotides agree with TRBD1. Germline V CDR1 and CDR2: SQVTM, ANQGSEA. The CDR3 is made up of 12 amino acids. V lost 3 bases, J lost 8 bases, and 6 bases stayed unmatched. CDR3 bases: TGCAGCGTTGACCCGACAGGGTCAGGCTACACCTTC. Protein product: CSVDPTGSGYTF.

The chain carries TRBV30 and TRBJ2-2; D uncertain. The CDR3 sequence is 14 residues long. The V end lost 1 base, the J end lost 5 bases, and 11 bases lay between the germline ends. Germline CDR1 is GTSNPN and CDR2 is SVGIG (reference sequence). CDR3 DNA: TGTGCCTGGAGTGCGGCCCTTGTAACCGGGGAGCTGTTTTTT. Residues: CAWSAALVTGELFF. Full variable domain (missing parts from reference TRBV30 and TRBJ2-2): SQTIHQWPATLVQPVGSPLSLECTVEGTSNPNLYWYRQAAGRGLQLLFYSVGIGQISSEVPQNLSASRPQDRQFILSSKKLLLSDSGFYLCAWSAALVTGELFFGEGSRLTVL.

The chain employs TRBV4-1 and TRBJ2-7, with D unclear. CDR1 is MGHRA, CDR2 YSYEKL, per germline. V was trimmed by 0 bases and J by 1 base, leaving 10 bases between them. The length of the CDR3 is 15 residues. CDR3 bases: TGCGCCAGCAGCCAAGAGGTACCCCCTTCCTACGAGCAGTACTTC. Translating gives CASSQEVPPSYEQYF.

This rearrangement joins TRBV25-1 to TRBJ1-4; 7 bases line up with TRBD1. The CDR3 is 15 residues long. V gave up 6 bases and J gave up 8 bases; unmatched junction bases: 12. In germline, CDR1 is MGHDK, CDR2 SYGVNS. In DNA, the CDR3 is TGTGCCAGCAGCGAGATTCCAACGACAGGGGAAAAACTGTTTTTT. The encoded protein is CASSEIPTTGEKLFF.

The DNA for the CDR3 is TGTGCCTGGAGTCCGGGACAGGGCTTGACCTACGAGCAGTACTTC. This sequence encodes CAWSPGQGLTYEQYF. V gene TRBV30 combines with J gene TRBJ2-7; 9 positions match TRBD1. Germline V gene lookup returns CDR1 GTSNPN and CDR2 SVGIG (reference sequence). The trim removed 2 bases at V and 2 bases at J, leaving 7 bases unmatched. This CDR3 has 15 amino acids.

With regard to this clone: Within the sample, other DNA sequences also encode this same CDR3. The CDR3 spells CAWSVRGETQYF. In nucleotides, the CDR3 is TGTGCCTGGAGTGTACGGGGAGAGACCCAGTACTTC. This chain uses TRBV30 with TRBJ2-5; D is perhaps TRBD2 (5 bases). V lost 0 bases and J 4 bases, leaving 6 bases between the germline ends. The CDR3 covers 12 residues. CDR1 and CDR2 (germline): GTSNPN, SVGIG (reference sequence).

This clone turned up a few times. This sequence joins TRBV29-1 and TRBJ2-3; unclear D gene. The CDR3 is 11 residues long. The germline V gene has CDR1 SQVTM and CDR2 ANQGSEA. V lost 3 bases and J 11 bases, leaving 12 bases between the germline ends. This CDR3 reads CSVEVSGLQYF. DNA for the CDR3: TGCAGCGTTGAGGTGTCTGGTTTGCAGTATTTT.

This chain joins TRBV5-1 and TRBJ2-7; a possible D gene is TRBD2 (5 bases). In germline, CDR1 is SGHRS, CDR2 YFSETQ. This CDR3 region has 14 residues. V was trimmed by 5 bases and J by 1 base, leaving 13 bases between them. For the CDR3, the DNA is TGCGCCAGCAGGGTGAGGGAAAATTCCTACGAGCAGTACTTC. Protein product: CASRVRENSYEQYF.

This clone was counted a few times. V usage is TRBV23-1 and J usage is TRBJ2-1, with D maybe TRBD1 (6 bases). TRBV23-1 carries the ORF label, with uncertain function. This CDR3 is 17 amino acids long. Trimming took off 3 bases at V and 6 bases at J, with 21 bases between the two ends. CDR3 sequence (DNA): TGCGCCAGCAGTCACCCGGCCCCAGGGGTGGTTCTCAATGAGCAGTTCTTC. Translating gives CASSHPAPGVVLNEQFF.

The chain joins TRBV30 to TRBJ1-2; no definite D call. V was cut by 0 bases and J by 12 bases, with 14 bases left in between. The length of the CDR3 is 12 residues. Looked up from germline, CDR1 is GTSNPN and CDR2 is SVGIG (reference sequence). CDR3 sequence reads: CAWSVPRSTNTF. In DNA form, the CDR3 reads TGTGCCTGGAGTGTACCCAGGTCTACAAACACCTTC. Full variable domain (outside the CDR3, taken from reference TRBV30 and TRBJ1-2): SQTIHQWPATLVQPVGSPLSLECTVEGTSNPNLYWYRQAAGRGLQLLFYSVGIGQISSEVPQNLSASRPQDRQFILSSKKLLLSDSGFYLCAWSVPRSTNTFGSGTRLTVV.

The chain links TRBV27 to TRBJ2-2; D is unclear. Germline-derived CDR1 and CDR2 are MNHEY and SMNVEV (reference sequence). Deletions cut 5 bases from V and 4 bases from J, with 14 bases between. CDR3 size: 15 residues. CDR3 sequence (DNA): TGTGCCAGCAGTCCCCTCCCTACGGGCACCGGGGAGCTGTTTTTT. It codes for CASSPLPTGTGELFF.

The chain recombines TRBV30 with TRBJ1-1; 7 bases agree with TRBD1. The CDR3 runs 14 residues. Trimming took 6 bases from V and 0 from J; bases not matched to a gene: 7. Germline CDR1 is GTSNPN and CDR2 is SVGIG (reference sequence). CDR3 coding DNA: TGTGCCTGCGAACAGGGGAACTTGAACACTGAAGCTTTCTTT. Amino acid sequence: CACEQGNLNTEAFF.